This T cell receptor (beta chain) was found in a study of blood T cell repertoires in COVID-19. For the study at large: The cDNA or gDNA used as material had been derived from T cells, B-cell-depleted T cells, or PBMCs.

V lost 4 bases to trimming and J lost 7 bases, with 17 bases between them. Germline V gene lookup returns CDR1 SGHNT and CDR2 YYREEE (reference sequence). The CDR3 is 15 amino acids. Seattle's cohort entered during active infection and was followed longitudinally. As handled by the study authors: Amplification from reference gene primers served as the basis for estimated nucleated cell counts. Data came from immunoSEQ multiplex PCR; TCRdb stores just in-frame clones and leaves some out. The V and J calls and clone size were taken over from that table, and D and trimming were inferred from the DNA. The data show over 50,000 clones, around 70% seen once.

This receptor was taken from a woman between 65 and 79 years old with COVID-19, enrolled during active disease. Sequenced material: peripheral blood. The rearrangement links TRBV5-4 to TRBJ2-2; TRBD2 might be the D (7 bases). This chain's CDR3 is CASSPVGGRGGELFF. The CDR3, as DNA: TGTGCCAGCAGCCCGGTCGGGGGGCGCGGCGGGGAGCTGTTTTTT.